This T cell receptor beta chain was found in a study of T-cell reconstitution after alpha-beta-depleted transplantation in children. General observations from the study: Certain patients had high TCRbeta diversity at day 60, and it came from recipient T cells and thymic progenitors that survived. The main origin of T-cell counts and diversity one year after transplant was newly produced T cells. By about two months after transplant, alpha-beta T cells reportedly arose from several hundred graft clones that had expanded.

Germline lookup yields CDR1 DFQATT and CDR2 SNEGSKA (reference sequence). The CDR3 has 15 amino acids. Trimming removed 1 base from V and 5 bases from J; junction bases left unmatched: 4. Note on this clonotype: The target antigen is unknown.

A TCRbeta library incorporating unique molecular identifiers was prepared. MiXCR was run by TCRdb on the PCR reads, yielding one entry per CDR3 protein. The table records 610,000 or so distinct CDR3 sequences, 27% of them present only once. Sequences were derived from PBMCs, sampled before TCRalphabeta/CD19-depleted stem cell transplant. The V and J genes are TRBV20-1 and TRBJ2-7; 14 bases match TRBD2. The origin of this receptor is a boy less than two years old with Wiskott-Aldrich syndrome, due to receive a stem cell transplant. The CDR3 loop reads CSARGWGLAGDEQYF. In DNA form, the CDR3 reads TGCAGTGCTAGAGGGTGGGGACTAGCGGGAGACGAGCAGTACTTC.